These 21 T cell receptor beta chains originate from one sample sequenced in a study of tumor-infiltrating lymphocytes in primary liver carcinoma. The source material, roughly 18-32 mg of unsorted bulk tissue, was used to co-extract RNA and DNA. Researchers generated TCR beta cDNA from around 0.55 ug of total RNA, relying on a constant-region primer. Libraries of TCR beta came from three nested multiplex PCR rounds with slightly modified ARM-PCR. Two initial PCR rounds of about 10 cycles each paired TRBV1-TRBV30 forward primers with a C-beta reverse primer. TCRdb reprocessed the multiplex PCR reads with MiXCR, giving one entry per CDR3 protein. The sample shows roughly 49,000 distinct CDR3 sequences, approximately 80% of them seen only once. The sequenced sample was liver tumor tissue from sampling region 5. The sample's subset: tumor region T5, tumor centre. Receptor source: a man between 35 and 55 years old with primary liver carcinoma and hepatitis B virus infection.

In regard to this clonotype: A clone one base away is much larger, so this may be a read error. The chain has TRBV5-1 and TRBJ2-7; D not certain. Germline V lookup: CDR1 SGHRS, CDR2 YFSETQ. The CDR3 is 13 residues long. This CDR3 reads CASCLVTSYEQYF. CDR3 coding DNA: TGCGCCAGCTGCTTGGTGACGTCCTACGAGCAGTACTTC.

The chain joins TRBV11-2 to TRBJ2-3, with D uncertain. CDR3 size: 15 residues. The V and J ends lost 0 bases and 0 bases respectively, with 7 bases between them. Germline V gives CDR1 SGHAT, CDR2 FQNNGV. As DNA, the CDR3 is TGTGCCAGCAGCTTAGATTCCGTCAGCACAGATACGCAGTATTTT. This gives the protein CASSLDSVSTDTQYF.

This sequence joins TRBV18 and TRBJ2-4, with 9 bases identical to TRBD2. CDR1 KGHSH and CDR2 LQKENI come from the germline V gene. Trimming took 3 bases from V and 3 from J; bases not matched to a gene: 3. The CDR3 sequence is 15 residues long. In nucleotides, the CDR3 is TGTGCCAGCTCACCTTTAGCGGGAGTCAAAAACATTCAGTACTTC. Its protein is CASSPLAGVKNIQYF.

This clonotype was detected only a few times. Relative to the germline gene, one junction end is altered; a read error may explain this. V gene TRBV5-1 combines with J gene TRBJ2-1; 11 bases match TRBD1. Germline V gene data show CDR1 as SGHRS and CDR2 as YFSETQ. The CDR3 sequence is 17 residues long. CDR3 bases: TGTGCCAGCAGCTTGGCCAGGACAGGGGGCGGCTATAATGAGCAGTTCTTC. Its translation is CASSLARTGGGYNEQFF.

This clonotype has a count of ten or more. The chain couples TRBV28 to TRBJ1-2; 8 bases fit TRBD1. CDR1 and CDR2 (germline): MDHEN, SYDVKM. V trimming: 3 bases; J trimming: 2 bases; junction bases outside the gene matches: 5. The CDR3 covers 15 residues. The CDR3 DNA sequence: TGTGCCAGCAGTTTTAGGGCAGGGGGCAACTATGGCTACACCTTC. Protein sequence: CASSFRAGGNYGYTF.

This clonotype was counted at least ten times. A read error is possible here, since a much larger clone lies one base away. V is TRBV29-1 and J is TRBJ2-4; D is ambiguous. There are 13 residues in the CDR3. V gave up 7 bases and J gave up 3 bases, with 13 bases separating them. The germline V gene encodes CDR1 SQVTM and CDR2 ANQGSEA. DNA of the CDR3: TGCAGCGAGCTAACAGTTGACAAAAACATTCAGTACTTC. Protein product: CSELTVDKNIQYF.

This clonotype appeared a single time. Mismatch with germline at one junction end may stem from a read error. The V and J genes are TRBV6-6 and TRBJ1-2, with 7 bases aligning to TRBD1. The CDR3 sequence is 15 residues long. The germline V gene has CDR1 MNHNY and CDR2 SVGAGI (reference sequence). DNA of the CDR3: TGTGCCAGCAGCTTTCTTGGACAGGTGAACTATAGCTACACCTTC. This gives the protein CASSFLGQVNYSYTF.

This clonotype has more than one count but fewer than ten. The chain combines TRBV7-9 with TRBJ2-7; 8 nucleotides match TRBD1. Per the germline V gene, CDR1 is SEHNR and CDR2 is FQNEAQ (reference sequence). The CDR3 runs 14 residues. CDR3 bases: TGTCTCAGCAGCACCGGACAGGGTCCGAACGAGCAGTACTTC. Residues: CLSSTGQGPNEQYF.

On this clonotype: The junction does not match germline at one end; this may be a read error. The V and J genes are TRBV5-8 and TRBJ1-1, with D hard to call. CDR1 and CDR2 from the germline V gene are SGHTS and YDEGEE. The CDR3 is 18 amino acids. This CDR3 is CASSSSDTLRSSNTEAFF. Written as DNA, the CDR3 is TGTGCAAGCAGCTCCTCAGACACCCTGAGAAGTTCGAACACTGAAGCTTTCTTT. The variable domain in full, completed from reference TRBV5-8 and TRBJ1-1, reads EAGVTQSPTHLIKTRGQQATLRCSPISGHTSVYWYQQALGLGLQFLLWYDEGEERNRGNFPPRFSGRQFPNYSSELNVNALELEDSALYLCASSSSDTLRSSNTEAFFGQGTRLTVV.

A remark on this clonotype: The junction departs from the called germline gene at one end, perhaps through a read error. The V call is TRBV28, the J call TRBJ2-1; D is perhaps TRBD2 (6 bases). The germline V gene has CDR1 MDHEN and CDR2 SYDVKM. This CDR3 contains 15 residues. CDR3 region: CAISSSRREKHEQFF. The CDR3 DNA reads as TGTGCCATCAGTTCCTCTCGGAGGGAAAAGCATGAGCAGTTCTTC.

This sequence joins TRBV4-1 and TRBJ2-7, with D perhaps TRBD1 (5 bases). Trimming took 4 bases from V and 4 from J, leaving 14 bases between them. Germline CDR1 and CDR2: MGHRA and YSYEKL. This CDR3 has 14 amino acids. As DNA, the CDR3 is TGCGCCAGCAGCCTTCTAGGGGTAGGGTACGAGCAGTACTTC. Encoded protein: CASSLLGVGYEQYF.

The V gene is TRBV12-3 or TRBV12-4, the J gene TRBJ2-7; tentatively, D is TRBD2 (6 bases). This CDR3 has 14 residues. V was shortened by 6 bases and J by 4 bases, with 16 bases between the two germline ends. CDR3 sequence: CASSNPGLSYEQYF. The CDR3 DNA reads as TGTGCCAGCAGCAACCCGGGACTCTCATACGAGCAGTACTTC.

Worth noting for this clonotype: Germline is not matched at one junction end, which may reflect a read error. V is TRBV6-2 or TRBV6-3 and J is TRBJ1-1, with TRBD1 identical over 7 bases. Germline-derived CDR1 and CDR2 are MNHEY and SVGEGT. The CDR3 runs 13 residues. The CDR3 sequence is CASKSTTGRETFF. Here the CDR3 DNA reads TGTGCCAGCAAGTCTACGACAGGGCGTGAAACTTTCTTT.

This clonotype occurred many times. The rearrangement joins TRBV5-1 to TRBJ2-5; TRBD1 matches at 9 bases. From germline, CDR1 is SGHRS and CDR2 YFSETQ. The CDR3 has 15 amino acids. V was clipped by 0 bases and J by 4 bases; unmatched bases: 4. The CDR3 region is CASSLGTGVGETQYF. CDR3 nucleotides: TGCGCCAGCAGCTTGGGGACAGGGGTCGGAGAGACCCAGTACTTC.

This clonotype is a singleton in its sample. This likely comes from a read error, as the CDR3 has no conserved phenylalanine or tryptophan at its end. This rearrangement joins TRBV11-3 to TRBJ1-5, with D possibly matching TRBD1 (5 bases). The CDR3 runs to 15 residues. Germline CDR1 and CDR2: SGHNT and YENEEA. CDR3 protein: CASTLDMGVVQPQHL. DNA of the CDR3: TGTGCCAGCACCTTAGATATGGGGGTGGTTCAGCCCCAGCATCTT.

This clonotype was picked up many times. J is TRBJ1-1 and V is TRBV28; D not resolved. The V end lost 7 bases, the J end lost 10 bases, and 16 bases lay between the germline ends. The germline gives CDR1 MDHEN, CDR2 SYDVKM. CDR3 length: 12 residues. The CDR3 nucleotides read TGTGCCAGCAACCCCCCAGCGAAGGGAGCTTTCTTT. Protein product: CASNPPAKGAFF. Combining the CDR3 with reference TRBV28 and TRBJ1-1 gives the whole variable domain DVKVTQSSRYLVKRTGEKVFLECVQDMDHENMFWYRQDPGLGLRLIYFSYDVKMKEKGDIPEGYSVSREKKERFSLILESASTNQTSMYLCASNPPAKGAFFGQGTRLTVV.

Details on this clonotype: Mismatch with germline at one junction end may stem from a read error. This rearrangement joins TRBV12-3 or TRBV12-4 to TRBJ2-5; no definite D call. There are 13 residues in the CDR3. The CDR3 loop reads CASSLRSEGTQYF. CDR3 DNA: TGCGCCAGCAGTTTGAGGTCAGAAGGGACCCAGTACTTC.

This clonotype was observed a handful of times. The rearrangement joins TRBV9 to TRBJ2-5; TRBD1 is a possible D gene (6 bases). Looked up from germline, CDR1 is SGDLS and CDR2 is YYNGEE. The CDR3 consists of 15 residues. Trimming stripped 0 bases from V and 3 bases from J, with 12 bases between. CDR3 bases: TGTGCCAGCAGCGTAGGGCACAGGGCAGAAGAGACCCAGTACTTC. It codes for CASSVGHRAEETQYF.

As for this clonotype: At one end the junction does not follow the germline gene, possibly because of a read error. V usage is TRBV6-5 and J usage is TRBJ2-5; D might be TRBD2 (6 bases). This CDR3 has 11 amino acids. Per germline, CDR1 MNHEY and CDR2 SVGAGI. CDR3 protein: CASSSREAQYF. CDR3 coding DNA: TGTGCCAGTAGTTCGAGGGAGGCCCAGTACTTC.

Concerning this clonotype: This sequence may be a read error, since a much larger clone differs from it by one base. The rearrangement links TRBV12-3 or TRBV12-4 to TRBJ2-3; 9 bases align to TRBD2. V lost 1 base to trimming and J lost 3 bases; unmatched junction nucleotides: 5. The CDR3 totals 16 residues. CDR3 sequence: CASSLDPSGNTDTQYF. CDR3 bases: TGTGCCAGCAGTTTAGATCCTAGCGGGAATACAGATACGCAGTATTTT.

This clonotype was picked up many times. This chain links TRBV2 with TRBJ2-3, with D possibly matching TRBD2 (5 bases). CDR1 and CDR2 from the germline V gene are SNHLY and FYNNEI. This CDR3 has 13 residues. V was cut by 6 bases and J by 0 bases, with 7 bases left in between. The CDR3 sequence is CASRADSTDTQYF. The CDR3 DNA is TGTGCCAGCAGAGCGGACAGCACAGATACGCAGTATTTT.